This TCR beta chain was sequenced in a study of cytomegalovirus exposure and HLA in healthy donors. Study at large: The Caucasian-associated ancestry cluster contained about four fifths of the approximately 400 genotyped donors. Points from the study as a whole: Apparent HLA restriction characterized most CMV-associated TCR beta chains in a later analysis. It was reported that TCR beta sequences correctly inferred the HLA-A and HLA-B alleles for most subjects. The productive fraction for most TCR beta V segments was about 90% or about 30% in an earlier analysis.

60 Vbeta and 13 Jbeta primers were used in PCR. TCRdb's table, derived via immunoSEQ multiplex PCR, lists solely in-frame clones and lacks some. This table holds around 190,000 clones, about nine tenths found once. Trimming removed 7 bases at V and 1 base at J, with 14 bases between. Germline V CDR1 and CDR2: MNHNS, SASEGT. The CDR3 is made up of 15 amino acids. In this sample, this clone turned up a few times. Its antigen remains unidentified. This chain uses TRBV6-1 with TRBJ1-3; maybe TRBD1 (5 bases). The specimen sequenced was PBMCs. The sequence came from a boy between 2 and 10 years old in good health and CMV-seronegative. The CDR3 DNA reads TGTGCCAGCAAACCGGGGGGGGGATCTGGAAACACCATATATTTT. Protein: CASKPGGGSGNTIYF.